The 24 T cell receptor beta chains presented below share a single source sample, sequenced in a study of blood T cell repertoires in COVID-19 (dated by TCRdb to 2019 to 2021). Library preparation employed the immunoSEQ multiplex PCR assay. This immuneACCESS table, as held by TCRdb, lists in-frame sequences with V and J called but not all clones. Of the missing ones, under half trace to an unresolved V gene in checked studies; the others have no known cause. The sample data list about 330,000 clones, and roughly 90% of these were observed just once. Of the sample, roughly 1% falls within the top ten clones. Source material: PBMCs or T cells enriched from blood (not recorded which). The receptors shown here come from a woman aged 25 to 39 who had recovered from COVID-19.

The V call is TRBV30, the J call TRBJ1-5; 7 bases map to TRBD1. Germline assignment: CDR1 GTSNPN and CDR2 SVGIG (reference sequence). The CDR3 length is 12 residues. V shed 1 base, J shed 7 bases, and the junction held 1 base outside the gene matches. CDR3 DNA: TGTGCCTGGAGTGACAGGGGACAGCCCCAGCATTTT. Amino acids: CAWSDRGQPQHF.

This chain connects TRBV19 to TRBJ2-3, with D perhaps matching TRBD2 (6 bases). The CDR3 has 14 amino acids. V was shortened by 5 bases and J by 1 base, with 10 bases between the two germline ends. Germline CDR1 LNHDA, CDR2 SQIVND (reference sequence). CDR3 residues: CASSAGLGTDTQYF. CDR3 nucleotide sequence: TGTGCCAGTAGTGCGGGGTTAGGCACAGATACGCAGTATTTT.

J is TRBJ2-7 and V is TRBV18, with TRBD1 identical over 10 bases. This CDR3 has 14 amino acids. The V segment lost 3 bases and the J segment 5 bases; nucleotides outside the gene matches: 4. Germline V CDR1 and CDR2: KGHSH, LQKENI. DNA of the CDR3: TGTGCCAGCTCACCCGCCGGGACAGGGGACGAGCAGTACTTC. This translates into CASSPAGTGDEQYF.

V usage is TRBV29-1 and J usage is TRBJ1-2; 8 positions agree with TRBD1. The CDR3 extends over 13 amino acids. In germline, CDR1 is SQVTM, CDR2 ANQGSEA. With V trimmed by 7 bases and J by 5 bases, 9 bases remained unmatched. The CDR3 sequence is CSAQLDRDYGYTF. The CDR3, as DNA: TGCAGCGCCCAACTGGACAGGGATTATGGCTACACCTTC.

The chain is built from TRBV7-9 and TRBJ1-2, with 12 nucleotides matching TRBD1. Germline assignment: CDR1 SEHNR and CDR2 FQNEAQ (reference sequence). The trim removed 3 bases at V and 0 bases at J, leaving 8 bases unmatched. This CDR3 is built from 18 residues. DNA for the CDR3: TGTGCCAGCAGCTTCTCCCGGGACAGGGGGCTCACTAACTATGGCTACACCTTC. Protein product: CASSFSRDRGLTNYGYTF.

This rearrangement joins TRBV15 to TRBJ1-4; 7 nucleotides match TRBD1. The CDR3 contains 18 residues. Trimming cost V 0 bases and J 4 bases; bases outside gene matches: 11. Germline V gives CDR1 LNHNV, CDR2 YYDKDF (reference sequence). CDR3 in amino acids: CATSRDPRTGRYNEKLFF. The CDR3 DNA is TGTGCCACCAGCAGAGATCCAAGGACAGGCCGATATAATGAAAAACTGTTTTTT.

The V gene is TRBV27, the J gene TRBJ1-1; TRBD1 agrees at 10 bases. Germline CDR1 is MNHEY and CDR2 is SMNVEV (reference sequence). This CDR3 comprises 18 residues. The V gene end was trimmed by 4 bases and the J gene end by 0 bases; junction bases not matched to a gene: 11. CDR3 protein: CASSSLRTGGPMNTEAFF. As DNA, the CDR3 is TGTGCCAGCAGTTCTCTCAGGACAGGGGGTCCCATGAACACTGAAGCTTTCTTT.

The rearrangement joins TRBV7-8 to TRBJ2-3; D remains ambiguous. CDR1 SGHVS and CDR2 FQNEAQ come from the germline V gene. The CDR3 contains 15 residues. Trimming took off 1 base at V and 2 bases at J, with 10 bases between the two ends. CDR3 sequence reads: CASSLERGNTDTQYF. The CDR3 coding sequence is TGTGCCAGCAGCTTAGAGAGAGGAAACACAGATACGCAGTATTTT.

V usage is TRBV19 and J usage is TRBJ1-6; 7 bases line up with TRBD1. Trimming took 6 bases from V and 6 from J; bases not matched to a gene: 8. CDR1 and CDR2 from the germline V gene are LNHDA and SQIVND (reference sequence). This CDR3 is 15 amino acids long. CDR3 loop: CASRIDRAVNSPLHF. The CDR3 nucleotides are TGTGCCAGTAGGATCGACAGGGCGGTTAATTCACCCCTCCACTTT.

This sequence joins TRBV27 and TRBJ2-3, with 11 bases matching TRBD1. CDR3 length: 16 residues. Germline loops: CDR1 MNHEY, CDR2 SMNVEV (reference sequence). Trimming removed 3 bases from V and 3 bases from J; junction bases left unmatched: 5. CDR3 DNA sequence: TGTGCCAGCAGTTTGGACAGGGGGCGGGTTACAGATACGCAGTATTTT. Translation gives CASSLDRGRVTDTQYF.

The rearrangement joins TRBV10-3 to TRBJ2-7; D may be TRBD1 (6 bases). The germline V gene has CDR1 ENHRY and CDR2 SYGVKD. V was shortened by 3 bases and J by 3 bases, with 9 bases between the two germline ends. The CDR3 extends over 13 amino acids. CDR3 in amino acids: CAISDRDNYEQYF. The CDR3 DNA follows: TGTGCCATCAGTGACCGGGACAACTACGAGCAGTACTTC.

The chain recombines TRBV30 with TRBJ1-2; 7 bases match TRBD1. CDR3 size: 13 residues. Germline lookup yields CDR1 GTSNPN and CDR2 SVGIG (reference sequence). Losses at the gene ends were 4 bases for V and 0 bases for J; bases not matched to a gene: 2. CDR3: CAWKGTANYGYTF. CDR3 bases: TGTGCCTGGAAAGGGACAGCTAACTATGGCTACACCTTC.

J is TRBJ1-1 and V is TRBV5-1; D call uncertain. CDR3 length equals 14 residues. Per the germline V gene, CDR1 is SGHRS and CDR2 is YFSETQ. The V end lost 0 bases, the J end lost 1 base, and 7 bases lay between the germline ends. CDR3 amino acids: CASSLGLKNTEAFF. CDR3 in DNA: TGCGCCAGCAGCTTGGGTCTTAAGAACACTGAAGCTTTCTTT.

The gene calls are TRBV15 and TRBJ2-7; 7 bases map to TRBD2. Germline V gene lookup returns CDR1 LNHNV and CDR2 YYDKDF (reference sequence). Trimming cost V 0 bases and J 3 bases; bases outside gene matches: 8. The CDR3 is 16 residues long. The CDR3 sequence is CATSRERGGLYYEQYF. CDR3 bases: TGTGCCACCAGCAGAGAGAGGGGAGGGTTATACTACGAGCAGTACTTC.

This chain uses TRBV29-1 with TRBJ2-3; no reliable D call. The germline V and J ends were trimmed by 6 bases and 1 base, with 8 bases remaining between them. CDR1 is SQVTM and CDR2 is ANQGSEA in the germline V gene. This CDR3 is 12 amino acids long. The CDR3 sequence: CSVPRGTDTQYF. The CDR3 DNA sequence: TGCAGCGTCCCCCGAGGCACAGATACGCAGTATTTT.

The rearrangement uses TRBV9 and TRBJ2-2; D is possibly TRBD2 (5 bases). With 1 base removed from V and 2 bases from J, the gap between germline ends came to 15 bases. The CDR3 length is 17 residues. Germline CDR1 reads SGDLS; CDR2 reads YYNGEE. The DNA for the CDR3 is TGTGCCAGCAGCGTACAGGTTAGCGCCTCAAACACCGGGGAGCTGTTTTTT. Its protein is CASSVQVSASNTGELFF. Full variable domain (outside the CDR3, taken from reference TRBV9 and TRBJ2-2): DSGVTQTPKHLITATGQRVTLRCSPRSGDLSVYWYQQSLDQGLQFLIQYYNGEERAKGNILERFSAQQFPDLHSELNLSSLELGDSALYFCASSVQVSASNTGELFFGEGSRLTVL.

The V and J genes are TRBV29-1 and TRBJ1-2; 7 bases are shared with TRBD1. Per germline, CDR1 SQVTM and CDR2 ANQGSEA. Germline trimming cut 5 bases from V and 5 bases from J; bases unmatched to any gene: 8. This CDR3 is built from 13 residues. The CDR3 loop reads CSVRDSNNYGYTF. CDR3 DNA sequence: TGCAGCGTTAGGGACAGTAATAATTATGGCTACACCTTC.

The chain employs TRBV19 and TRBJ2-2, with D perhaps matching TRBD1 (6 bases). V gave up 4 bases and J gave up 0 bases, with 9 bases separating them. Germline lookup yields CDR1 LNHDA and CDR2 SQIVND (reference sequence). This CDR3 has 15 amino acids. The CDR3 bases are TGTGCCAGTAGTAGGGACATGGCGAACACCGGGGAGCTGTTTTTT. Residues: CASSRDMANTGELFF.

This CDR3 is CASSDTPRGLNEKLFF. The CDR3, as DNA: TGTGCCAGCAGTGACACCCCAAGGGGGCTTAATGAAAAACTGTTTTTT. The chain has TRBV25-1 and TRBJ1-4, with 7 nucleotides matching TRBD1. The CDR3 spans 16 residues. The trim removed 3 bases at V and 4 bases at J, leaving 8 bases unmatched. Germline loops: CDR1 MGHDK, CDR2 SYGVNS.

The rearrangement joins TRBV5-6 to TRBJ2-7; TRBD1 matches 8 bases. Germline V CDR1 and CDR2: SGHDT, YYEEEE. The CDR3 is 12 residues long. J lost 5 bases, V lost 4 bases, and 2 bases had no gene match. The CDR3 DNA reads as TGTGCCAGCAGCCGGACAGGGAACGAGCAGTACTTC. Translating gives CASSRTGNEQYF.

V and J are TRBV4-1 and TRBJ1-4; no reliable D call. The germline V gene encodes CDR1 MGHRA and CDR2 YSYEKL. Trimming left V 1 base short and J 0 bases short, with 18 bases between. There are 19 residues in the CDR3. For the CDR3, the DNA is TGCGCCAGCAGCCAAGCTCTGCCGGGTGCCAGTGCAACTAATGAAAAACTGTTTTTT. Protein product: CASSQALPGASATNEKLFF.

The J gene is TRBJ2-6, the V gene TRBV19; TRBD1 matches at 7 bases. V shed 6 bases, J shed 2 bases, and the junction held 4 bases outside the gene matches. The CDR3 totals 15 residues. Germline CDR1 and CDR2: LNHDA and SQIVND (reference sequence). DNA for the CDR3: TGTGCCAGTAGCCCAGGGGGAGCTGGGGCCAACGTCCTGACTTTC. It is translated as CASSPGGAGANVLTF.

V gene TRBV5-8 combines with J gene TRBJ1-4; D is unclear. The CDR3 runs to 13 residues. Trimming pared 7 bases from V and 6 bases from J, leaving 13 bases between. Looked up from germline, CDR1 is SGHTS and CDR2 is YDEGEE. The CDR3: CASAGSRYEKLFF. In DNA form, the CDR3 reads TGTGCCAGCGCGGGCTCACGGTATGAAAAACTGTTTTTT.

Here the CDR3 reads CASSRQGTGELFF. Here the CDR3 DNA reads TGTGCCAGCAGCCGACAGGGGACCGGGGAGCTGTTTTTT. The J gene is TRBJ2-2, the V gene TRBV7-8, with 8 bases fitting TRBD1. The V gene's germline CDR1 is SGHVS and CDR2 FQNEAQ. V gave up 5 bases and J gave up 5 bases; unmatched junction bases: 1. CDR3 length: 13 residues.